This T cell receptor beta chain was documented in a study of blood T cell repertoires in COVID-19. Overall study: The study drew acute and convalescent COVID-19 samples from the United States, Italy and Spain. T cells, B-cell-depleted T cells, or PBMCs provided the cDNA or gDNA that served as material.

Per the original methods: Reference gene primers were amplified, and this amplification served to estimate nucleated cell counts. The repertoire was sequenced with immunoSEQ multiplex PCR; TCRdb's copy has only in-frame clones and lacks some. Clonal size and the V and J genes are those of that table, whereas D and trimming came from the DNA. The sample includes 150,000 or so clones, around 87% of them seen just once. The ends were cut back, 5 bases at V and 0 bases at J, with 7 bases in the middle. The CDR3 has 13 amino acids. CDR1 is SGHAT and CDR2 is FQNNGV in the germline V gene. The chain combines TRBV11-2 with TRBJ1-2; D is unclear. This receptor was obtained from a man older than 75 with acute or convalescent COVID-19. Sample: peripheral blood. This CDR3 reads CASSVDTNYGYTF. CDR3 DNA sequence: TGTGCCAGCAGCGTCGACACTAACTATGGCTACACCTTC.